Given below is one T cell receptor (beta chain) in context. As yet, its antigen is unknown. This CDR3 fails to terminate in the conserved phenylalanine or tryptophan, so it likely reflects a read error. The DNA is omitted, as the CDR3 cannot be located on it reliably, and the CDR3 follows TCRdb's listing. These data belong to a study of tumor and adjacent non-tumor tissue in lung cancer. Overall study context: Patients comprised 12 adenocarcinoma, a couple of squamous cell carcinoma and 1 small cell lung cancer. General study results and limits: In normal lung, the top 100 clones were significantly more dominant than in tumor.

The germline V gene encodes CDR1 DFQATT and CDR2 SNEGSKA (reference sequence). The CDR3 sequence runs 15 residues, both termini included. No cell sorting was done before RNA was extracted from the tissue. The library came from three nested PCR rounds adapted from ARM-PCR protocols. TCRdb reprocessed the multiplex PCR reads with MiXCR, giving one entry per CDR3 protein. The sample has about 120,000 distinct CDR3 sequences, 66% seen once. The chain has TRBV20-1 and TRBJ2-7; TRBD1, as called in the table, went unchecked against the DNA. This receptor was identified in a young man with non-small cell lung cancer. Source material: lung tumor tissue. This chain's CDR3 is CSARDTGTLTYEQYS.